The 3 T cell receptor beta chains below come from one sample, sequenced in a study of regulatory T cells in long-lasting Graves disease. iRepertoire HTBI primers and Arm-PCR of CDR3 regions built TCR beta libraries. One entry per CDR3 protein results from TCRdb running MiXCR on the multiplex PCR reads. The sample shows about 240,000 distinct CDR3 sequences, 20% of them seen only once. The time point is: newly diagnosed GD, antithyroid drugs for less than 3 months. With RNA extracted from PBMCs as input, the TCR library was made. The starting material was peripheral blood mononuclear cells (PBMCs), obtained at new diagnosis, from a patient treated with antithyroid drugs. The receptors were sampled from a female donor with Graves disease.

This clonotype was seen ten or more times. The chain links TRBV5-4 to TRBJ2-2; 13 positions match TRBD2. After removal of 4 bases from V and 0 bases from J, the junction contained 9 bases not matched to a gene. Germline CDR1 SGHNT, CDR2 YYREEE (reference sequence). CDR3 length equals 19 residues. The DNA for the CDR3 is TGTGCCAGCAGCGCTCCGGGACTAGCGGGGCCCGCGAACACCGGGGAGCTGTTTTTT. Amino acid sequence: CASSAPGLAGPANTGELFF.

The CDR3 loop is CASSTQSSGNTIYF. CDR3 bases: TGTGCCAGTAGTACACAGAGCTCTGGAAACACCATATATTTT. The chain recombines TRBV19 with TRBJ1-3; D is unclear. This CDR3 contains 14 residues. Germline-derived CDR1 and CDR2 are LNHDA and SQIVND (reference sequence). V lost 4 bases, J lost 0 bases, and 7 bases lay in between.

This clonotype has ten or more counts. The V gene is TRBV5-1, the J gene TRBJ2-3, with 8 bases identical to TRBD2. The CDR3 contains 15 residues. Trimming took 7 bases from V and 5 from J; bases not matched to a gene: 12. Germline V gives CDR1 SGHRS, CDR2 YFSETQ. DNA of the CDR3: TGCGCCAGCGGACCAGCGGGGGCCCCGGGAGATACGCAGTATTTT. It specifies CASGPAGAPGDTQYF.